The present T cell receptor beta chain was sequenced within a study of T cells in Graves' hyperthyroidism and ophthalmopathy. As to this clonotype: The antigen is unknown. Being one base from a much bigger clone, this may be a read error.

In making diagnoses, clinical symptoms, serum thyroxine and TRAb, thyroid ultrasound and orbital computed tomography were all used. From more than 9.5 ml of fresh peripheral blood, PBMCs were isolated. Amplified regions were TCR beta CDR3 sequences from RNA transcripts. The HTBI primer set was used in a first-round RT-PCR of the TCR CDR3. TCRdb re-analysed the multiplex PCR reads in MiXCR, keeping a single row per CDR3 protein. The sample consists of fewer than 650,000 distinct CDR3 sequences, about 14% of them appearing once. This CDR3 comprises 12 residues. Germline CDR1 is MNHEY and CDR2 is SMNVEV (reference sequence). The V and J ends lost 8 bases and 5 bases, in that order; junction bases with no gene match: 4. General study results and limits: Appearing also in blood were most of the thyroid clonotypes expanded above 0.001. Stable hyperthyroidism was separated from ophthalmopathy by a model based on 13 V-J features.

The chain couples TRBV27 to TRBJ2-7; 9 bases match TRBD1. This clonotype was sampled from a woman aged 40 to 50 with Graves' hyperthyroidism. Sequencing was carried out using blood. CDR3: CASGTGTHEQYF. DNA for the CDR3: TGTGCCAGCGGGACAGGGACCCACGAGCAGTACTTC.